This passage covers 13 T cell receptor beta chains from one sample sequenced in a study of tumor-infiltrating lymphocytes in primary liver carcinoma. The input was about 500 ng total RNA; TCR beta cDNA was made from it with a constant-region primer. A slightly modified ARM-PCR protocol with three nested multiplex PCR rounds produced these TCR beta libraries. The opening two PCR rounds, approximately 10 cycles each, paired TRBV1-TRBV30 forward primers with a C-beta reverse primer. MiXCR, run by TCRdb on the multiplex PCR reads, gives a single entry per CDR3 protein. The data contain about 37,000 distinct CDR3 sequences, around 80% of them singletons. Investigators took RNA and DNA out together from roughly 20-30 mg of unsorted bulk tissue. Material: tumor-adjacent normal liver tissue. These receptors all stem from a man aged 40-49 years with primary liver carcinoma and hepatitis B virus infection.

Comment on this clonotype: The junction does not match germline at one end; this may be a read error. This rearrangement joins TRBV6-1 to TRBJ2-1, with 7 positions matching TRBD2. In germline, CDR1 is MNHNS, CDR2 SASEGT. There are 17 residues in the CDR3. The CDR3 sequence is CVSNEWGGSSFYNEQFF. The CDR3, as DNA: TGTGTCAGCAATGAATGGGGCGGGAGTAGTTTCTACAATGAGCAGTTCTTC.

About this clonotype itself: One end of the junction fails to match germline, which may point to a read error. The rearrangement links TRBV6-5 to TRBJ2-3; TRBD2 matches 11 bases. From germline, CDR1 is MNHEY and CDR2 SVGAGI. This CDR3 region has 15 residues. CDR3 loop: CASNPRLAGTDTQYF. CDR3 DNA: TGTGCTAGCAACCCGAGACTAGCGGGAACGGATACGCAGTATTTT.

Concerning this clonotype: The junction shows a germline mismatch at one end, possibly a read error. The V and J genes are TRBV7-8 and TRBJ1-1; a possible D gene is TRBD1 (5 bases). The CDR3 contains 14 residues. Germline CDR1 SGHVS, CDR2 FQNEAQ. This chain's CDR3 is CSSSFRGLNTEAFF. In DNA, the CDR3 is TGTTCCAGTAGCTTCCGGGGCCTGAACACTGAAGCTTTCTTT.

In the case of this clonotype: At one end, the junction sequence differs from germline, possibly due to a read error. V usage is TRBV10-3 and J usage is TRBJ1-6; possibly TRBD1 for D (5 bases). Germline V lookup: CDR1 ENHRY, CDR2 SYGVKD. The CDR3 loop spans 16 amino acids. CDR3 sequence (DNA): TGTACCATCAGTGAGTCGGGACCCAACGGTGGGTCACCCCTCCACTTT. This translates into CTISESGPNGGSPLHF.

Details on this clonotype: Here the CDR3 omits its conserved ending phenylalanine or tryptophan, so a read error is the likely source. The genes are TRBV11-3 and TRBJ2-1; 9 positions match TRBD1. V trimming: 0 bases; J trimming: 4 bases; junction bases outside the gene matches: 10. The CDR3 length is 18 residues. CDR1 SGHNT and CDR2 YENEEA come from the germline V gene. The CDR3 DNA sequence: TGTGCCAGCAGCTTAGATGAGGGGGACAGGGATACGTACAATGAGCAGTTCTGC. Translated, it gives CASSLDEGDRDTYNEQFC.

As concerns this clonotype: A much more abundant neighbour one base away suggests this may be a read error. The V and J genes are TRBV9 and TRBJ2-7; 8 bases agree with TRBD1. This CDR3 is 15 amino acids long. Germline V gives CDR1 SGDLS, CDR2 YYNGEE. CDR3 residues: CVSSVGDRSTYEQYF. In DNA, the CDR3 is TGTGTCAGCAGCGTAGGGGACAGGTCGACGTACGAGCAGTACTTC.

Notes on this clonotype: The junction differs from germline at one of its ends, possibly a read error. This chain joins TRBV29-1 and TRBJ2-2; the D call may be TRBD1 or TRBD2 (5 bases each). This CDR3 has 14 residues. CDR1 is SQVTM, CDR2 ANQGSEA, per germline. CDR3 protein: CSVNTQGNTGVLLF. For the CDR3, the DNA is TGCAGCGTTAATACGCAGGGAAACACCGGGGTGCTGCTTTTT.

With respect to this clonotype: A read error may produce the germline difference seen at one junction end. The rearrangement links TRBV29-1 to TRBJ1-1; unclear D gene. CDR3 length: 11 amino acids. From germline, CDR1 is SQVTM and CDR2 ANQGSEA. This CDR3 is CSVESNTEGFF. The CDR3 DNA is TGCAGCGTTGAGTCGAACACTGAAGGTTTCTTT.

On this clonotype itself: Its ends do not fully match the called genes, so a read error is possible. J is TRBJ2-2 and V is TRBV11-1; 7 nucleotides align to TRBD1. The CDR3 length is 16 residues. The germline gives CDR1 SGHAT, CDR2 FQDESV (reference sequence). CDR3 coding DNA: TGTGCCAGCTGCCTACGGTCGGGACAGAACACCGGGGAGCAGTTTTTT. As protein: CASCLRSGQNTGEQFF.

Regarding this clonotype: One end of the junction does not line up with germline, which may come from a read error. The chain recombines TRBV11-2 with TRBJ2-7; D is uncertain. The CDR3 is 15 amino acids. Germline assignment: CDR1 SGHAT and CDR2 FQNNGV. This CDR3 is CASNLGMGLNYEQYF. The CDR3 bases are TGTGCCAGCAACTTAGGAATGGGTCTTAACTATGAGCAGTACTTC.

Regarding this clonotype: A read error is likely, as this CDR3 ends without the conserved phenylalanine or tryptophan. The chain carries TRBV11-2 and TRBJ2-5, with 10 bases matching TRBD2. Germline V lookup: CDR1 SGHAT, CDR2 FQNNGV. With 3 bases clipped from V and 5 bases from J, the junction kept 12 bases outside the gene matches. This CDR3 is built from 17 residues. CDR3 bases: TGTGCCAGCAGCTTGAGACTAGCGGGTGACTCGAGCGAGACCCAGTACTAT. Protein: CASSLRLAGDSSETQYY.

As concerns this clonotype: Since no conserved phenylalanine or tryptophan closes the CDR3, a read error is the likely cause. The CDR3 region is CARTSGQLIYGYTL. DNA for the CDR3: TGTGCCAGGACCTCGGGACAGCTCATCTATGGCTACACCCTC. The V and J genes are TRBV28 and TRBJ1-2, with 7 bases matching TRBD1. Germline V gene lookup returns CDR1 MDHEN and CDR2 SYDVKM. The CDR3 runs 14 residues. V dropped 9 bases and J dropped 4; count of bases not matched to a gene: 11.

This clonotype was picked up many times. The chain carries TRBV28 and TRBJ1-2; 9 bases align to TRBD1. V shed 6 bases, J shed 8 bases, and the junction held 7 bases outside the gene matches. Germline V gene lookup returns CDR1 MDHEN and CDR2 SYDVKM. This CDR3 has 13 residues. The CDR3 DNA is TGTGCCAGCAGCCGACAGGGGGTAGAGGGCTACACCTTC. Amino acid sequence: CASSRQGVEGYTF.